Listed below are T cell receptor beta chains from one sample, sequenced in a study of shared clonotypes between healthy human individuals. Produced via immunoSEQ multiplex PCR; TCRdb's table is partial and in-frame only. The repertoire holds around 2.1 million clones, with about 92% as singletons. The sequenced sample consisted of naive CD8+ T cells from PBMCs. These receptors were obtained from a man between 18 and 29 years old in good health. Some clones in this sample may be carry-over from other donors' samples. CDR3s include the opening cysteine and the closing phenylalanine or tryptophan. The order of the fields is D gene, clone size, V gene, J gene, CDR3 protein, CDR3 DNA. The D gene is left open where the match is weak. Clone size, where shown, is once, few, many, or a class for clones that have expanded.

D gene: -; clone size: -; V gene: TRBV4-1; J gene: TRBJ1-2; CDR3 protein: CASSPEEGYYGYTF; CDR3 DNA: TGCGCCAGCAGCCCCGAGGAGGGCTACTATGGCTACACCTTC
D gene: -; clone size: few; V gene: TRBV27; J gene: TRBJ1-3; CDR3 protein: CASSLPGNTIYF; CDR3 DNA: TGTGCCAGCAGTTTACCTGGAAACACCATATATTTT
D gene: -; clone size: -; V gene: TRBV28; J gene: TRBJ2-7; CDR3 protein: CASRPRGRAEQYF; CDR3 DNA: TGTGCCAGCAGGCCCCGGGGCCGCGCCGAGCAGTACTTC
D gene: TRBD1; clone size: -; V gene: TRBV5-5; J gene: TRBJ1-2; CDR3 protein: CASSFIRDRGDYGYTF; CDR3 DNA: TGTGCCAGCAGCTTTATCCGGGACAGGGGAGACTATGGCTACACCTTC
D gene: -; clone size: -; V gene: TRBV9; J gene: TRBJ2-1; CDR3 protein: CASSVGTRPRNEQFF; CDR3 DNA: TGTGCCAGCAGCGTAGGGACAAGGCCCCGAAATGAGCAGTTCTTC
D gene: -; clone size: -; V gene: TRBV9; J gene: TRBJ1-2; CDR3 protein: CASSGGGPDYGYTF; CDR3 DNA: TGTGCCAGCAGCGGTGGGGGGCCGGACTATGGCTACACCTTC
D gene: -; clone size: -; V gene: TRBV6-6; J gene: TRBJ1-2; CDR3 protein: CASSYDPADSYTF; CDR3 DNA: TGTGCCAGCAGTTATGATCCGGCCGACAGCTACACCTTC
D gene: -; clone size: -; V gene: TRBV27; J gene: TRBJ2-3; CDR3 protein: CASSLGLSSTDTQYF; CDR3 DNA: TGTGCCAGCAGTTTAGGACTCTCTAGCACAGATACGCAGTATTTT
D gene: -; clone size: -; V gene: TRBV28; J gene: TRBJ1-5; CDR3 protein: CASTTTSGVNQPQHF; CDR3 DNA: TGTGCCAGCACCACCACGTCCGGGGTCAATCAGCCCCAGCATTTT
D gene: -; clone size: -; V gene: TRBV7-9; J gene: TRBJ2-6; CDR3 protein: CASSLTGANVLTF; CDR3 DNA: TGTGCCAGCAGCTTAACGGGGGCCAACGTCCTGACTTTC
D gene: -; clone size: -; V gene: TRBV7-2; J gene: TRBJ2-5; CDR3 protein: CASSSTERAGWGTQYF; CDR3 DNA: TGTGCCAGCAGCTCAACCGAACGGGCGGGATGGGGGACCCAGTACTTC
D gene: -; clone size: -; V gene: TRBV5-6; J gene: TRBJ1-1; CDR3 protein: CASSLRNTEAFF; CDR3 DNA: TGTGCCAGCAGCTTAAGAAACACTGAAGCTTTCTTT
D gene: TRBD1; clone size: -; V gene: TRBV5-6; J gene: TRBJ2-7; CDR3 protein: CASSLIPGTGIYEQYF; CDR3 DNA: TGTGCCAGCAGCTTGATTCCCGGGACAGGGATATACGAGCAGTACTTC
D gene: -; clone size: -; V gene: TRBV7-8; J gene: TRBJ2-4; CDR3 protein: CASSLDWEFPKNIQYF; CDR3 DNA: TGTGCCAGCAGCTTGGATTGGGAGTTTCCCAAAAACATTCAGTACTTC
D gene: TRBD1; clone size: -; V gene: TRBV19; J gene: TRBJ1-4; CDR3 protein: CASSMLRGTGRGDEKLFF; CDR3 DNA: TGTGCCAGTAGTATGTTACGCGGGACAGGGAGGGGAGATGAAAAACTGTTTTTT
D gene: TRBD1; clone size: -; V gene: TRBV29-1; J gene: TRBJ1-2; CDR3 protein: CSVHDRGPSGYTF; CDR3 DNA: TGCAGCGTCCACGACAGGGGGCCGTCTGGCTACACCTTC
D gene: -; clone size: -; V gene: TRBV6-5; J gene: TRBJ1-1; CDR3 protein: CASSSGTEAFF; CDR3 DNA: TGTGCCAGCAGTTCGGGGACTGAAGCTTTCTTT
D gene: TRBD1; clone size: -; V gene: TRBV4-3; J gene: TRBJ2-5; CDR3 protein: CASSQELGQAINQETQYF; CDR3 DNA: TGCGCCAGCAGCCAAGAGTTGGGACAGGCGATTAACCAAGAGACCCAGTACTTC
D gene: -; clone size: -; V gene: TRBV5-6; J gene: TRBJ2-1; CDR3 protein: CASGAVQEQFF; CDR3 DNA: TGTGCCAGCGGGGCCGTCCAGGAGCAGTTCTTC
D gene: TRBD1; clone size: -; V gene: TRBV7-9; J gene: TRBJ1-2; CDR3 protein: CAFGTGLYGYTF; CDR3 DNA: TGTGCCTTTGGGACAGGGCTCTATGGCTACACCTTC
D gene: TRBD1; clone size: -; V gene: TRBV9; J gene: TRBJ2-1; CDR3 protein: CASSEGDRESNEQFF; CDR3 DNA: TGTGCCAGCAGCGAGGGGGACAGGGAATCTAATGAGCAGTTCTTC
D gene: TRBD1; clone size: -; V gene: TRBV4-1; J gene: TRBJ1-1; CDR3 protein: CASSHLRRDRGNTEAFF; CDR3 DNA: TGCGCCAGCAGCCACCTCAGGCGGGACAGGGGGAACACTGAAGCTTTCTTT
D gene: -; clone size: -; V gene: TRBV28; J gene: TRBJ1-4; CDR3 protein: CASSSPGIPLEKLFF; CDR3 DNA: TGTGCCAGCAGTTCACCCGGGATCCCCTTAGAAAAACTGTTTTTT
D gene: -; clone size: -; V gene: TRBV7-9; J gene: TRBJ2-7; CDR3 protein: CASTQMMAGEQYF; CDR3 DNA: TGTGCCAGCACCCAAATGATGGCCGGCGAGCAGTACTTC
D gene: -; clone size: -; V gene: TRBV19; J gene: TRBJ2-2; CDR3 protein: CATTVGGGNTGELFF; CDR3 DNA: TGTGCCACCACCGTAGGGGGAGGTAACACCGGGGAGCTGTTTTTT
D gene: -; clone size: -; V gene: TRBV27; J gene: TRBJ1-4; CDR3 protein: CASSLGNEKLFF; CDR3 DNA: TGTGCCAGCAGCCTAGGGAATGAAAAACTGTTTTTT
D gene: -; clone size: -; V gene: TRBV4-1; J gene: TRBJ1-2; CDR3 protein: CASSTLGGDLDGYTF; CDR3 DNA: TGCGCCAGCAGCACCCTGGGGGGGGATCTTGATGGCTACACCTTC
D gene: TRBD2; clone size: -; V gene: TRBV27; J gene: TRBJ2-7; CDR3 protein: CASSPIAGGGLEQYF; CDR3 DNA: TGTGCCAGCAGTCCAATAGCGGGAGGGGGACTCGAGCAGTACTTC
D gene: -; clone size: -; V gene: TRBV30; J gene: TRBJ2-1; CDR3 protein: CAYSYSYNEQFF; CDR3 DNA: TGTGCCTACTCCTACTCCTACAATGAGCAGTTCTTC
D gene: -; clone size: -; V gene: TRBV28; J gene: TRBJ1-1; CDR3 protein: CASSPRRGINTEAFF; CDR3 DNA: TGTGCCAGCAGTCCCCGAAGGGGGATTAACACTGAAGCTTTCTTT
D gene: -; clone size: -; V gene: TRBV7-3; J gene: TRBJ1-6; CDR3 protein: CASSHLGGRGYNSPLHF; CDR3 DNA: TGTGCCAGCAGCCACCTCGGGGGCAGGGGATATAATTCACCCCTCCACTTT
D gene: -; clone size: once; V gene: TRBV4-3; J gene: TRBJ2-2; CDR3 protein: CASSQGRERELFF; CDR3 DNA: TGCGCCAGCAGCCAAGGACGCGAAAGGGAGCTGTTTTTT
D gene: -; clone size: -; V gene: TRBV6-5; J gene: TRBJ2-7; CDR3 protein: CASRPVWGGYEQYF; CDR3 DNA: TGTGCCAGCAGGCCCGTCTGGGGAGGCTACGAGCAGTACTTC
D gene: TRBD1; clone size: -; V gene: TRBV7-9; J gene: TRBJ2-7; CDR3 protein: CASSQMDRNHEQYF; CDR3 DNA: TGTGCCAGCAGTCAAATGGACAGGAACCACGAGCAGTACTTC
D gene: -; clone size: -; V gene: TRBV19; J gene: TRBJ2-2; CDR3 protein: CASSIDGHRANTGELFF; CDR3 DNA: TGTGCCAGTAGTATCGACGGACACCGAGCGAACACCGGGGAGCTGTTTTTT
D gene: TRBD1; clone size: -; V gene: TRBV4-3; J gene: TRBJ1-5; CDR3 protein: CASSQVGQERSNQPQHF; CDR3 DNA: TGCGCCAGCAGCCAAGTAGGACAGGAAAGAAGCAATCAGCCCCAGCATTTT
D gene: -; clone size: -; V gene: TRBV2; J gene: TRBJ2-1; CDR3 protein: CASRGTSGLHNEQFF; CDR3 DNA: TGTGCCAGCAGGGGGACCTCCGGGCTCCACAATGAGCAGTTCTTC
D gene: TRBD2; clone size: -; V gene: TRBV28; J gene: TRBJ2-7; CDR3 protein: CASSSLIGRAVPYEQYF; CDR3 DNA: TGTGCCAGCAGTTCGCTGATCGGGAGGGCCGTCCCCTACGAGCAGTACTTC